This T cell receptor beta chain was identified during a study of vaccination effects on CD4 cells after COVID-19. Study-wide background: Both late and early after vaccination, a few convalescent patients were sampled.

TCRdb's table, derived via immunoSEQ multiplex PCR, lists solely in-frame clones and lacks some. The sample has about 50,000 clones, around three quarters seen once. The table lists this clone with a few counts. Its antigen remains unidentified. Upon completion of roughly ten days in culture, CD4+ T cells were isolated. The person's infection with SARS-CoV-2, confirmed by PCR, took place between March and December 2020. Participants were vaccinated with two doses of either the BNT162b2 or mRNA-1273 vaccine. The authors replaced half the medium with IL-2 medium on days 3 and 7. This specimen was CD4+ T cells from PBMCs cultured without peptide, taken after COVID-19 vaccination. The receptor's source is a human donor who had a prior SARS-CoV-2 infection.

CDR3 nucleotides: TGTGCCAGCTCACCACCGAACCTAGCGGGGGTGAATGAGCAGTTCTTC. Translated: CASSPPNLAGVNEQFF. V and J are TRBV18 and TRBJ2-1, with TRBD2 matching 10 bases. V was pared by 0 bases and J by 7 bases, with 6 bases of the junction left unmatched. This CDR3 contains 16 residues. CDR1 and CDR2 from the germline V gene are KGHSH and LQKENI.